The rows below give T cell receptor beta chains drawn from one sample of a study of blood T cell repertoires in COVID-19. Here immunoSEQ multiplex PCR was the method, and the copy in TCRdb shows in-frame clones only, minus some. The table records some 91,000 clones, over 65% of them present only once. The material sequenced was peripheral blood. The receptors shown here come from a human donor in a cohort sampled during active COVID-19. The CDR3 runs from the conserved cysteine through the conserved F or W. The D gene is left open where the match is weak. The size entry is marked missing in some rows and otherwise reads once, few, many or a size class.

TRBD1	TRBV3-1/TRBV3-2	15	TRBJ1-1	NA	TGTGCCAGCAGCCAACCCAACAGGGGAGACACTGAAGCTTTCTTT	CASSQPNRGDTEAFF
NA	TRBV5-1	15	TRBJ2-7	NA	TGCGCCAGCAGCTTGGACGGAGGGGGCGCCTACGAGCAGTACTTC	CASSLDGGGAYEQYF
TRBD2	TRBV18	16	TRBJ2-1	NA	TGTGCCAGCTCACCCTTACTAGCGGGAGGGGGTTCTGAGCAGTTCTTC	CASSPLLAGGGSEQFF
TRBD2	TRBV29-1	12	TRBJ2-3	NA	TGCAGCGTAGCGGGGGTGGCGGATACGCAGTATTTT	CSVAGVADTQYF
NA	TRBV7-9	14	TRBJ2-7	NA	TGTGCCAGCAGCTTAACAGGGTTCCCCTACGAGCAGTACTTC	CASSLTGFPYEQYF
TRBD2	TRBV7-9	14	TRBJ2-7	NA	TGTGCCAGCAGCCGGACTAGCGGTACCTACGAGCAGTACTTC	CASSRTSGTYEQYF
TRBD2	TRBV7-2	13	TRBJ2-7	NA	TGTGCCAGCAGCGGGGGGGGACTAAACGAGCAGTACTTC	CASSGGGLNEQYF
NA	TRBV7-2	13	TRBJ1-4	NA	TGTGCCAGCAGCCGGGCAACTAATGAAAAACTGTTTTTT	CASSRATNEKLFF
NA	TRBV4-3	14	TRBJ1-5	NA	TGCGCCAGCAGCCAAGACAGGGTAAATCAGCCCCAGCATTTT	CASSQDRVNQPQHF
NA	TRBV5-1	15	TRBJ2-5	NA	TGCGCCAGCAGCCTATCCCTCTCCGGGGAAGAGACCCAGTACTTC	CASSLSLSGEETQYF
NA	TRBV29-1	13	TRBJ1-1	NA	TGCAGCGTTGAAGTAGGGGGGGACACTGAAGCTTTCTTT	CSVEVGGDTEAFF
NA	TRBV9	18	TRBJ2-3	NA	TGTGCCAGCAGCGCGTATCGGTGGGGGCGGGGGCTCACAGATACGCAGTATTTT	CASSAYRWGRGLTDTQYF
TRBD1	TRBV7-3	14	TRBJ2-2	NA	TGTGCCAGCAGCTTCGACAGGGACACCGGGGAGCTGTTTTTT	CASSFDRDTGELFF
TRBD2	TRBV30	15	TRBJ2-1	NA	TGTGCCTTCTCTATAGCGGGAGGACCCTACAATGAGCAGTTCTTC	CAFSIAGGPYNEQFF
NA	TRBV29-1	14	TRBJ2-1	NA	TGCAGCGTTGCTCGGTACAGCTCCTACAATGAGCAGTTCTTC	CSVARYSSYNEQFF
TRBD2	TRBV30	16	TRBJ2-1	NA	TGTGCCTGGAGTGATTTTGCGGGGGGGGCCTACAATGAGCAGTTCTTC	CAWSDFAGGAYNEQFF
NA	TRBV4-2	13	TRBJ1-2	NA	TGTGCCAGCAGCCGAGTAGGGGACTATGGCTACACCTTC	CASSRVGDYGYTF
NA	TRBV23-1	12	TRBJ1-3	NA	TGCGCTCCCCCGAGGACTGGAAACACCATATATTTT	CAPPRTGNTIYF
TRBD2	TRBV13	19	TRBJ2-2	NA	TGTGCCAGCAGCTTAGTGGGCGGGGGGACCAAAATGAACACCGGGGAGCTGTTTTTT	CASSLVGGGTKMNTGELFF
NA	TRBV6-7	17	TRBJ2-7	NA	TGTGCCAGCAGCCACCGGGGTCCGACAGGCGTGTCCTACGAGCAGTACTTC	CASSHRGPTGVSYEQYF
NA	TRBV19	14	TRBJ1-6	once	TGTGCCAGTAGTATAGGCGAAAGTAATTCACCCCTCCACTTT	CASSIGESNSPLHF
NA	TRBV5-1	15	TRBJ1-3	NA	TGCGCCAGCAGCTTGGACTCGGCAGGGGGAAACACCATATATTTT	CASSLDSAGGNTIYF
TRBD1	TRBV6-6	16	TRBJ1-5	NA	TGTGCCAGCAGTAGCACTTCAGACAGGGGGCATCAGCCCCAGCATTTT	CASSSTSDRGHQPQHF
TRBD1	TRBV7-8	16	TRBJ2-5	NA	TGTGCCAGCAGCTTCATAGGACAGGGGGACGGAGAGACCCAGTACTTC	CASSFIGQGDGETQYF
TRBD2	TRBV13	16	TRBJ2-7	NA	TGTGCCAGCAGCTTAGGGGGACTAGCGGGGACCTACGAGCAGTACTTC	CASSLGGLAGTYEQYF
NA	TRBV2	15	TRBJ1-2	NA	TGTGCCAGCAGCGAGGTTATGCAGGGAAACTATGGCTACACCTTC	CASSEVMQGNYGYTF
TRBD1	TRBV28	17	TRBJ2-1	NA	TGTGCCAGCAGGGACGGACAGGGTGGTCCGTCCTACAATGAGCAGTTCTTC	CASRDGQGGPSYNEQFF
NA	TRBV6-6	14	TRBJ1-2	NA	TGTGCCAGCAGTTACGACCAGGGAGGCTATGGCTACACCTTC	CASSYDQGGYGYTF
TRBD1	TRBV18	15	TRBJ1-1	NA	TGTGCCAGCTCACCACGACAGGGGCAGAACACTGAAGCTTTCTTT	CASSPRQGQNTEAFF
TRBD1	TRBV19	15	TRBJ2-5	NA	TGTGCCAACAAACGTGGACAGGGCGTCCAAGAGACCCAGTACTTC	CANKRGQGVQETQYF
TRBD2	TRBV6-5	15	TRBJ2-1	NA	TGTGCCAGCAGTTCCCCGACTAGCGGGATACCTGAGCAGTTCTTC	CASSSPTSGIPEQFF
TRBD2	TRBV5-1	16	TRBJ2-3	NA	TGCGCCAGCAGCTCGACTAGCGGGGTGGCAACAGATACGCAGTATTTT	CASSSTSGVATDTQYF
TRBD2	TRBV10-1	15	TRBJ2-7	few	TGCGCCAGCAGTGACGGGACTAGCGGGAGTTACGAGCAGTACTTC	CASSDGTSGSYEQYF
NA	TRBV5-1	14	TRBJ1-1	NA	TGCGCCAGCACCCCGGGGGGAGAGGACACTGAAGCTTTCTTT	CASTPGGEDTEAFF
NA	TRBV6-2/TRBV6-3	14	TRBJ1-5	NA	TGTGCCAGCAGTTACGCACAGGGCAATCAGCCCCAGCATTTT	CASSYAQGNQPQHF
TRBD1	TRBV15	14	TRBJ1-2	once	TGTGCCACCAGCATAAGACAGGGGGCGGAGGGCTACACCTTC	CATSIRQGAEGYTF
NA	TRBV5-1	15	TRBJ2-3	NA	TGCGCCAGCAGCCCCCCGAACGCCGAGGTGGATACGCAGTATTTT	CASSPPNAEVDTQYF
TRBD2	TRBV24-1	13	TRBJ2-1	NA	TGTGCCACCAGAGGACTAGCAAAAAATGAGCAGTTCTTC	CATRGLAKNEQFF
NA	TRBV12-3/TRBV12-4	13	TRBJ1-1	NA	TGTGCCAGCAGTTTACAGACTAGCACTGAAGCTTTCTTT	CASSLQTSTEAFF
NA	TRBV5-1	15	TRBJ2-3	once	TGCGCCAGCAGCTTGGAGGGGGTTGACACAGATACGCAGTATTTT	CASSLEGVDTDTQYF
NA	TRBV4-3	13	TRBJ1-5	NA	TGCGCCAGCAGGGACGGACTTGATCAGCCCCAGCATTTT	CASRDGLDQPQHF
NA	TRBV30	13	TRBJ1-1	NA	TGTGCCTGGAATCCGGGAGAGAACACTGAAGCTTTCTTT	CAWNPGENTEAFF
TRBD1	TRBV19	13	TRBJ1-3	NA	TGTGCCAGTATGCAGGGGGCAGGAAACACCATATATTTT	CASMQGAGNTIYF
NA	TRBV28	15	TRBJ1-4	NA	TGTGCCAGCATCGGAGGCGGAGCAACTAATGAAAAACTGTTTTTT	CASIGGGATNEKLFF
NA	TRBV19	13	TRBJ1-5	few	TGTGCCAGTAGTAAACAATTTGATCAGCCCCAGCATTTT	CASSKQFDQPQHF
NA	TRBV2	15	TRBJ2-7	once	TGTGCCAGCAGTGAAGGAATAGCGAGCTCCTACGAGCAGTACTTC	CASSEGIASSYEQYF
TRBD1	TRBV28	16	TRBJ1-5	NA	TGTGCCAGCAGAATTGACAGGGAAGGTCAGAATCAGCCCCAGCATTTT	CASRIDREGQNQPQHF
TRBD2	TRBV27	16	TRBJ2-7	NA	TGTGCCAGCAGCCCTGAGTGGAGGACTAGTTCCTACGAGCAGTACTTC	CASSPEWRTSSYEQYF
NA	TRBV11-3	13	TRBJ1-1	once	TGTGCCAGCAGCTGGACAAGGAACACTGAAGCTTTCTTT	CASSWTRNTEAFF
TRBD2	TRBV7-7	12	TRBJ2-5	once	TGTGCTATTGGGGGGGGACTAGCGACCCAGTACTTC	CAIGGGLATQYF
TRBD2	TRBV7-9	16	TRBJ2-1	NA	TGTGCCAGCAGCTTAGAAGTAGCGGGAGGCTTCAATGAGCAGTTCTTC	CASSLEVAGGFNEQFF
TRBD1	TRBV7-2	14	TRBJ2-7	few	TGTGCCAGCAGCCCACGCCGGACAGGGGACGAGCAGTACTTC	CASSPRRTGDEQYF
TRBD1	TRBV7-3	15	TRBJ1-2	NA	TGTGCCAGCAGCTCCAGAGGGGGCGCGGACTATGGCTACACCTTC	CASSSRGGADYGYTF
NA	TRBV2	17	TRBJ1-5	NA	TGTGCCAGCAGTCTCACAACAGGAGATCTTAGCAATCAGCCCCAGCATTTT	CASSLTTGDLSNQPQHF
TRBD1	TRBV2	14	TRBJ1-5	NA	TGTGCCAGCAGTGAACAGGGGGATTTACAGCCCCAGCATTTT	CASSEQGDLQPQHF
TRBD2	TRBV7-2	15	TRBJ2-2	NA	TGTGCCAGCAGCCAGACGGGGGGGGACACCGGGGAGCTGTTTTTT	CASSQTGGDTGELFF